The 21 T cell receptor beta chains presented below share a single source sample, sequenced in a study of tumor-infiltrating lymphocytes in primary liver carcinoma. The tissue used was unsorted bulk material of roughly 17-31 mg. RNA and DNA were co-extracted from it with the AllPrep DNA/RNA mini kit. Total RNA amounting to 450 to 500 ng was the source from which TCR beta cDNA was made with a constant-region primer. ARM-PCR, slightly modified, supplied the TCR beta libraries through three nested multiplex PCR rounds. Both of the initial two PCR rounds ran for about 9 cycles and employed TRBV1-TRBV30 forward primers alongside a C-beta reverse primer. TCRdb reprocessed the multiplex PCR reads via MiXCR and lists one record per CDR3 protein. The sample lists about 120,000 distinct CDR3 sequences, around two thirds occurring once. The sequenced sample consisted of tumor-adjacent normal liver tissue. These receptors all come from a woman in her sixties or seventies with primary liver carcinoma and hepatitis B virus infection.

Comments on this clonotype: At one end the junction does not follow the germline gene, possibly because of a read error. The V call is TRBV5-1, the J call TRBJ2-2; D remains ambiguous. This CDR3 comprises 12 residues. From germline, CDR1 is SGHRS and CDR2 YFSETQ. This chain's CDR3 is CDSTGNTAELFF. The CDR3 DNA is TGCGACAGCACTGGGAACACCGCGGAGCTGTTTTTT.

This chain joins TRBV11-3 and TRBJ2-3; possible D gene TRBD1, 5 bases. Germline loops: CDR1 SGHNT, CDR2 YENEEA. V was cut by 5 bases and J by 4 bases, with 13 bases left in between. CDR3 length equals 14 residues. CDR3 coding DNA: TGTGCCAGCAGCATCAGGACAAGCGCAGATACGCAGTATTTT. It codes for CASSIRTSADTQYF.

Only one count was recorded for this clonotype. Relative to the germline gene, one junction end is altered; a read error may explain this. V is TRBV5-1 and J is TRBJ2-2; no definite D call. The CDR3 totals 13 residues. CDR1 and CDR2 from the germline V gene are SGHRS and YFSETQ. CDR3 sequence reads: CASGFRADAELFF. As DNA, the CDR3 is TGCGCCAGCGGCTTTCGGGCGGACGCGGAGCTGTTTTTT. Together with reference TRBV5-1 and TRBJ2-2, the CDR3 gives the full variable domain: KAGVTQTPRYLIKTRGQQVTLSCSPISGHRSVSWYQQTPGQGLQFLFEYFSETQRNKGNFPGRFSGRQFSNSRSEMNVSTLELGDSALYLCASGFRADAELFFGEGSRLTVL.

The J gene is TRBJ2-4, the V gene TRBV6-6, with 11 bases lining up with TRBD2. J lost 9 bases, V lost 6 bases, and 13 bases had no gene match. CDR1 and CDR2 (germline): MNHNY, SVGAGI (reference sequence). CDR3 size: 16 residues. CDR3 in DNA: TGTGCCAGCAGCCCCGGGACTAGCGGTGTACAGAGCATTCAGTACTTC. Protein: CASSPGTSGVQSIQYF.

V is TRBV11-3 and J is TRBJ2-1; 13 bases match TRBD2. J gave up 8 bases and V 5 bases, and 15 bases lay outside the gene matches. The CDR3 runs 18 residues. Germline V gene lookup returns CDR1 SGHNT and CDR2 YENEEA. The CDR3 DNA is TGTGCCAGCAGCAACCACGGGACTAGCGGGGTGTTCCCCGATGAGCAGTTCTTC. It is translated as CASSNHGTSGVFPDEQFF.

This clonotype was seen repeatedly, ten times or more. The chain joins TRBV30 to TRBJ2-1; D is ambiguous. Germline CDR1 is GTSNPN and CDR2 is SVGIG (reference sequence). The CDR3 covers 12 residues. V was pared by 0 bases and J by 9 bases, with 9 bases between. The CDR3, as DNA: TGTGCCTGGAGTGTATCTCCGACTGAGCAGTTCTTC. Translating it yields CAWSVSPTEQFF.

V gene TRBV28 combines with J gene TRBJ2-7; TRBD2 is a possible D gene (6 bases). The germline gives CDR1 MDHEN, CDR2 SYDVKM. There are 15 residues in the CDR3. The CDR3 loop is CIVSGTRRRAYEQYF. As DNA, the CDR3 is TGTATCGTCTCCGGGACTCGCCGTAGGGCCTACGAGCAGTACTTC.

As concerns this clonotype: A read error is possible here, since a much larger clone lies one base away. The J gene is TRBJ1-1, the V gene TRBV7-3; D might be TRBD1 (6 bases). Germline V CDR1 and CDR2: SGHTA, FQGTGA. The CDR3 length is 14 residues. The CDR3 region is CASSSLGGGTEAIF. The DNA of the CDR3 is TGTGCCAGCAGCTCGTTAGGGGGGGGCACTGAAGCTATCTTT. The variable domain in full, completed from reference TRBV7-3 and TRBJ1-1, reads GAGVSQTPSNKVTEKGKYVELRCDPISGHTALYWYRQSLGQGPEFLIYFQGTGAADDSGLPNDRFFAVRPEGSVSTLKIQRTERGDSAVYLCASSSLGGGTEAIFGQGTRLTVV.

The rearrangement links TRBV12-3 or TRBV12-4 to TRBJ1-1; 9 positions match TRBD1. The CDR3 consists of 14 residues. CDR3 nucleotides: TGTGTCAACAGTCCGGGACAGGGGAACACTGAAGCTTTCTTT. Its protein product is CVNSPGQGNTEAFF.

This clonotype was observed a handful of times. This may stem from a read error, because a much larger clone lies one nucleotide away. The rearrangement links TRBV12-3 or TRBV12-4 to TRBJ1-1, with 8 positions matching TRBD1. CDR3 length: 13 residues. The CDR3 coding sequence is TGTGTCAGCAGTGAAGACAGGGGTACTGAAGCTTTCTTT. This translates into CVSSEDRGTEAFF.

With respect to this clonotype: The junction and the germline gene differ at one end; a read error may be behind it. V gene TRBV12-3 or TRBV12-4 combines with J gene TRBJ2-5, with D possibly TRBD1 on 6 matching bases. CDR3 length: 14 residues. The CDR3 coding sequence is TGTGCCAGCAGCGGGTGGGACAACCAAAAGACCCAGTACTTC. As protein: CASSGWDNQKTQYF.

As regards this clonotype: This may arise from a read error, as a much more abundant clone is one base away. The rearrangement joins TRBV7-9 to TRBJ2-1; 12 nucleotides line up with TRBD2. Germline CDR1 reads SEHNR; CDR2 reads FQNEAQ (reference sequence). The CDR3 is 19 amino acids. This CDR3 is CASSPSALAGGVAYNEQIF. CDR3 bases: TGTGCCAGCAGCCCATCGGCACTAGCGGGAGGTGTAGCCTACAATGAGCAGATCTTC.

Remarks on this clonotype: A much larger clone differs by one base, so this may be a read error. The chain couples TRBV7-9 to TRBJ2-2, with TRBD1 matching over 8 bases. V was pared by 10 bases and J by 5 bases, with 15 bases of the junction left unmatched. There are 16 residues in the CDR3. Germline assignment: CDR1 SEHNR and CDR2 FQNEAQ (reference sequence). As DNA, the CDR3 is TGTGCCAACAGTCAGGGGGCTCTCGTTGAAACCGGGGAGCTGTTTTTT. Protein product: CANSQGALVETGELFF.

The chain recombines TRBV24-1 with TRBJ2-3, with 7 bases fitting TRBD2. The germline CDR1 and CDR2 sequences are KGHDR and SFDVKD. The CDR3 covers 13 residues. J lost 5 bases, V lost 11 bases, and 9 bases had no gene match. As DNA, the CDR3 is TGTGCCAGCATGCGGGAGCGGGGAGATACGCAGTATTTT. Translated: CASMRERGDTQYF.

The genes are TRBV29-1 and TRBJ2-1; maybe TRBD1 (5 bases). Trimming left V 6 bases short and J 9 bases short, with 21 bases between. The CDR3 is 14 residues long. Germline V gives CDR1 SQVTM, CDR2 ANQGSEA. CDR3 region: CSVDLEGRGSEQFF. The CDR3 DNA reads TGCAGCGTCGACCTGGAAGGTAGGGGAAGTGAGCAGTTCTTC.

This clonotype was recorded at least ten times. The chain employs TRBV29-1 and TRBJ2-3, with D uncertain. Trimming removed 8 bases at V and 2 bases at J, with 5 bases between. Germline values: CDR1 SQVTM, CDR2 ANQGSEA. This CDR3 contains 10 residues. CDR3 coding DNA: TGCAGCACTAACACAGATACGCAGTATTTT. This translates into CSTNTDTQYF.

There are many counts of this clonotype. V gene TRBV12-3 or TRBV12-4 combines with J gene TRBJ2-7; D is undetermined. This CDR3 spans 16 amino acids. V lost 5 bases and J 0 bases, leaving 17 bases between the germline ends. CDR3 in amino acids: CASSKPRAPSSYEQYF. The CDR3 DNA sequence: TGTGCCAGCAGTAAACCTAGGGCGCCCAGCTCCTACGAGCAGTACTTC.

This clonotype was seen ten or more times. The V and J genes are TRBV6-5 and TRBJ2-7; 14 nucleotides line up with TRBD2. With 5 bases clipped from V and 6 bases from J, the junction kept 9 bases outside the gene matches. Germline CDR1 and CDR2: MNHEY and SVGAGI. CDR3 size: 16 residues. CDR3 sequence: CASSDPGLAGAGEQYF. CDR3 nucleotides: TGTGCCAGCAGTGACCCGGGACTAGCGGGAGCTGGCGAGCAGTACTTC.

The rearrangement links TRBV9 to TRBJ1-2; D is perhaps TRBD1 (5 bases). Trimming shortened V by 2 bases and J by 10 bases, and 12 bases separated the two germline ends. Germline-derived CDR1 and CDR2 are SGDLS and YYNGEE. The CDR3 extends over 12 amino acids. The CDR3 coding sequence is TGTGCCAGCAGCGTCCCGGGGGATGACTACACCTTC. Protein sequence: CASSVPGDDYTF. The variable domain in full, with the rest retrieved from reference TRBV9 and TRBJ1-2, is DSGVTQTPKHLITATGQRVTLRCSPRSGDLSVYWYQQSLDQGLQFLIQYYNGEERAKGNILERFSAQQFPDLHSELNLSSLELGDSALYFCASSVPGDDYTFGSGTRLTVV.

This chain uses TRBV6-5 with TRBJ2-2, with 7 bases identical to TRBD2. Losses at the gene ends were 5 bases for V and 6 bases for J; bases not matched to a gene: 12. Germline V gene data show CDR1 as MNHEY and CDR2 as SVGAGI. CDR3 length: 16 residues. The CDR3 region has the DNA TGTGCCAGCAGTGTCGGAGTTAGCGGGTTCTCCGGGGAGCTGTTTTTT. Amino acid sequence: CASSVGVSGFSGELFF.

Concerning this clonotype: The CDR3 does not close with the conserved phenylalanine or tryptophan, likely indicating a read error. The chain joins TRBV29-1 to TRBJ2-6; D gene ambiguous. The CDR3 has 14 amino acids. The germline V gene has CDR1 SQVTM and CDR2 ANQGSEA. CDR3 DNA sequence: TGCAGCGTTGATGCCAGCTCTGGGTCCAACGTCCTGACTTCC. It specifies CSVDASSGSNVLTS.